This T cell receptor beta chain was recorded in a study of cytomegalovirus exposure and HLA in healthy donors. Findings and limits, study-wide: As a later analysis showed, several of the most significant clusters appeared to be linked to common viral pathogens. V- and J-gene trimming in TCR beta was tied to a missense DCLRE1C variant by an analysis performed later.

V shed 1 base and J 4 bases; nucleotides not matched to a gene: 12. Germline V gene sequence: CDR1 SGHVS, CDR2 FQNEAQ. This CDR3 comprises 17 residues. A remark on this clone: Its antigen remains unknown.

This PCR relied on a set of 60 Vbeta primers and 13 Jbeta primers. TCRdb's table, derived via immunoSEQ multiplex PCR, lists solely in-frame clones and lacks some. This table has 180,000 or so clones, 78% appearing once. The rearrangement joins TRBV7-8 to TRBJ1-2; the match to TRBD1 covers 7 bases. Sequenced material: PBMCs. This TCR derives from a female donor in good health and CMV-seronegative. CDR3 sequence: CASSLVPDRVAGYGYTF. The CDR3, as DNA: TGTGCCAGCAGCTTAGTCCCAGACAGGGTGGCAGGCTATGGCTACACCTTC.